Here is one T cell receptor (beta chain) with its context. Its antigen is not known. Sample treatment: approximately nine-day PBMC culture with coronavirus spike peptide pools or control peptides (ViraFEST assay). The data were obtained in a study of vaccination and CD4 T cells after COVID-19. Study in general: Four females and six males made up the convalescents, with two Hispanic. Control cultures received a CEFX pool, an HIV-1 Nef pool, or no peptide.

Overall study results and limits: Convalescent patients had a median about 88% of post-vaccine SARS-CoV-2-reactive clones that were detected only after vaccination, not before it.

The Oncomine TCR Beta short-read assay sequenced DNA from cultured CD4+ T cells. TCRdb reprocessed the PCR reads with MiXCR, giving one entry per CDR3 protein. The sample has about 13,000 distinct CDR3 sequences; 50% to 60% are singletons. This clonotype was sampled from a human donor with COVID-19. This specimen consisted of cultured CD4+ T cells from blood, obtained after SARS-CoV-2 vaccination.

CDR3 sequence reads: CASRAWREGAFF. CDR3 in DNA: TGTGCCAGCAGGGCCTGGCGGGAGGGAGCTTTCTTT. V is TRBV2 and J is TRBJ1-1; D not resolved. Germline V gene sequence: CDR1 SNHLY, CDR2 FYNNEI. V lost 6 bases to trimming and J lost 10 bases, with 15 bases between them. There are 12 residues in the CDR3.